This passage covers 21 T cell receptor beta chains from one sample sequenced in a study of T-cell memory formation after mild COVID-19. TCRdb reprocessed the 5' RACE reads via MiXCR and lists one record per CDR3 protein. The data hold 55,000 to 70,000 distinct CDR3 sequences, with 28% observed a single time. The sequenced sample consisted of PBMCs or a T cell subset sorted from them (not recorded which). Receptors originate from a man aged 18 to 30 who had mild COVID-19 (a few samples of this study predate the infection). Cell type and time point are not known.

The chain carries TRBV4-3 and TRBJ1-5; D gene unclear. The V end was cut by 3 bases, the J end by 7 bases, with 19 bases between. The CDR3 has 16 residues. Germline CDR1 LGHNA, CDR2 YSLEER. The CDR3 sequence is CASSQDLDPYRQPQHF. The CDR3 region has the DNA TGCGCCAGCAGCCAGGACCTGGACCCCTATCGCCAGCCCCAGCATTTT.

The chain joins TRBV4-1 to TRBJ1-1; possible D gene TRBD1, 6 bases. This CDR3 region has 15 residues. The V and J ends lost 3 bases and 2 bases respectively, with 13 bases between them. From germline, CDR1 is MGHRA and CDR2 YSYEKL. CDR3 nucleotides: TGCGCCAGCAGCCACCCCCAGGGGTCCAACACTGAAGCTTTCTTT. It is translated as CASSHPQGSNTEAFF.

The table lists this clonotype with many counts. V usage is TRBV6-2 or TRBV6-3 and J usage is TRBJ2-7; D may be TRBD1 (5 bases). This CDR3 has 15 amino acids. Trimming cost V 6 bases and J 2 bases, with 17 bases left between them. Germline-derived CDR1 and CDR2 are MNHEY and SVGEGT. CDR3 loop: CASSFQDGATYEQYV. CDR3 DNA sequence: TGTGCCAGCAGCTTTCAGGATGGGGCTACCTACGAGCAGTACGTC.

V usage is TRBV29-1 and J usage is TRBJ1-1; no definite D call. CDR3 size: 11 residues. The V gene lost 2 bases and the J gene lost 4 bases, with 5 bases spanning the gap. CDR1 and CDR2 from the germline V gene are SQVTM and ANQGSEA. CDR3 DNA sequence: TGCAGCGTTGAATTTTTCACTGAAGCTTTCTTT. Its translation is CSVEFFTEAFF.

The chain recombines TRBV5-1 with TRBJ1-1; D unclear. CDR3 size: 14 residues. Germline CDR1 and CDR2: SGHRS and YFSETQ. The ends were cut back, 4 bases at V and 3 bases at J, with 13 bases in the middle. In DNA form, the CDR3 reads TGCGCCAGCAGCCAGACTGTGGGAGACACTGAAGCTTTCTTT. It yields the protein CASSQTVGDTEAFF.

The table lists this clonotype with many counts. The chain links TRBV20-1 to TRBJ2-2; no clear D. CDR1 is DFQATT, CDR2 SNEGSKA, per germline (reference sequence). The CDR3 contains 15 residues. V shed 3 bases and J shed 3 bases, with 14 bases lying between them. As DNA, the CDR3 is TGCAGTGCTAGTATCGGACGTATGGACACCGGGGAGCTGTTTTTT. Its protein product is CSASIGRMDTGELFF.

This clonotype was seen only a few times. V and J are TRBV9 and TRBJ2-3, with D possibly being TRBD1 (6 bases). The CDR3 contains 12 residues. V gave up 3 bases and J gave up 7 bases, with 9 bases separating them. Germline CDR1 reads SGDLS; CDR2 reads YYNGEE. The CDR3 region is CASSGQGHTQYF. The CDR3 DNA sequence: TGTGCCAGCAGCGGCCAGGGGCATACGCAGTATTTT.

The chain joins TRBV7-3 to TRBJ2-5, with TRBD2 identical over 8 bases. J was trimmed by 5 bases and V by 5 bases; bases with no gene match: 10. In germline, CDR1 is SGHTA, CDR2 FQGTGA. CDR3 size: 15 residues. The CDR3: CASSPSGGGGETQYF. DNA for the CDR3: TGTGCCAGCAGCCCCAGCGGGGGCGGAGGGGAGACCCAGTACTTC.

The sample holds many counts of this clonotype. The V gene is TRBV7-2, the J gene TRBJ1-6, with D maybe TRBD1 (5 bases). V was shortened by 3 bases and J by 6 bases, with 15 bases between the two germline ends. The CDR3 is 16 amino acids. In germline, CDR1 is SGHTA, CDR2 FQGNSA. The CDR3 sequence is CASSLNTGWLNSPLHF. The CDR3 nucleotides read TGTGCCAGCAGCTTGAACACAGGCTGGCTTAATTCACCCCTCCACTTT.

The chain joins TRBV11-2 to TRBJ2-3; TRBD2 agrees at 16 bases. This CDR3 comprises 20 residues. CDR1 and CDR2 (germline): SGHAT, FQNNGV. V was clipped by 4 bases and J by 0 bases; unmatched bases: 10. The CDR3 DNA follows: TGTGCCAGCAGCTCCTCCGCCGGGACTAGCGGGGGGGGAAGCACAGATACGCAGTATTTT. It codes for CASSSSAGTSGGGSTDTQYF.

This clonotype was seen a handful of times. The chain carries TRBV2 and TRBJ1-1; TRBD1 aligns across 8 bases. Losses at the gene ends were 11 bases for V and 7 bases for J; bases not matched to a gene: 9. The CDR3 spans 12 residues. Germline V gene data show CDR1 as SNHLY and CDR2 as FYNNEI. As DNA, the CDR3 is TGTGCCGGACTCATACAGGGGGTTGAAGCTTTCTTT. It is translated as CAGLIQGVEAFF.

A few counts support this clonotype. The rearrangement links TRBV10-2 to TRBJ2-7, with D perhaps TRBD2 (6 bases). CDR1 and CDR2 from the germline V gene are WSHSY and SAAADI. The CDR3 contains 14 residues. V lost 3 bases to trimming and J lost 0 bases, with 9 bases between them. The CDR3 here is CASSDGGSSYEQYV. CDR3 bases: TGCGCCAGCAGTGACGGGGGAAGCTCCTACGAGCAGTACGTC.

This chain uses TRBV27 with TRBJ2-7; 9 bases line up with TRBD1. The CDR3 contains 13 residues. J was trimmed by 0 bases and V by 6 bases; bases with no gene match: 0. CDR1 and CDR2 from the germline V gene are MNHEY and SMNVEV (reference sequence). CDR3 residues: CASRDRGSYEQYV. DNA for the CDR3: TGTGCCAGCAGGGACAGGGGCTCCTACGAGCAGTACGTC.

This clonotype was observed a handful of times. This sequence joins TRBV14 and TRBJ1-2, with TRBD1 matching over 9 bases. This CDR3 is 12 amino acids long. Germline assignment: CDR1 SGHDN and CDR2 FVKESK. With V trimmed by 8 bases and J by 2 bases, 0 bases remained unmatched. This CDR3 is CASGTGNYGYTF. CDR3 nucleotides: TGTGCCAGCGGGACAGGGAACTATGGCTACACCTTC.

V gene TRBV5-1 combines with J gene TRBJ1-3; D possibly corresponds to TRBD1 (5 bases). The CDR3 length is 17 residues. Per the germline V gene, CDR1 is SGHRS and CDR2 is YFSETQ. Trimming cost V 4 bases and J 0 bases, with 17 bases left between them. The CDR3: CASSPGHGGSSGNTIYF. In DNA, the CDR3 is TGCGCCAGCAGCCCCGGACACGGCGGGTCCTCTGGAAACACCATATATTTT.

The chain links TRBV5-1 to TRBJ2-1, with D perhaps matching TRBD2 (5 bases). Trimming shortened V by 2 bases and J by 5 bases, and 11 bases separated the two germline ends. Germline lookup yields CDR1 SGHRS and CDR2 YFSETQ. The CDR3 extends over 14 amino acids. The CDR3 spells CASSLGSTDNEQFF. In DNA, the CDR3 is TGCGCCAGCAGCTTAGGGAGTACAGACAATGAGCAGTTCTTC. The variable domain in full, with the rest retrieved from reference TRBV5-1 and TRBJ2-1, is KAGVTQTPRYLIKTRGQQVTLSCSPISGHRSVSWYQQTPGQGLQFLFEYFSETQRNKGNFPGRFSGRQFSNSRSEMNVSTLELGDSALYLCASSLGSTDNEQFFGPGTRLTVL.

The CDR3 loop is CASSLLASETGELFF. As DNA, the CDR3 is TGCGCCAGCAGCTTGCTGGCTAGCGAGACCGGGGAGCTGTTTTTT. The chain couples TRBV5-1 to TRBJ2-2; TRBD2 is a possible D gene (6 bases). The V end lost 1 base, the J end lost 5 bases, and 12 bases lay between the germline ends. This CDR3 comprises 15 residues. From germline, CDR1 is SGHRS and CDR2 YFSETQ.

The CDR3 protein is CSESTSGGPPYQETQYF. The CDR3, as DNA: TGCAGCGAGAGCACTAGCGGGGGGCCCCCGTACCAAGAGACCCAGTACTTC. V usage is TRBV29-1 and J usage is TRBJ2-5, with TRBD2 matching over 12 bases. This CDR3 has 17 amino acids. Trimming cost V 7 bases and J 0 bases; bases outside gene matches: 12. Germline-derived CDR1 and CDR2 are SQVTM and ANQGSEA.

V and J are TRBV27 and TRBJ1-2, with 9 bases that match TRBD1. The junction had 4 bases not matched to a gene; V was cut back by 7 bases and J by 4 bases. The germline CDR1 and CDR2 sequences are MNHEY and SMNVEV (reference sequence). The CDR3 loop spans 13 amino acids. The DNA of the CDR3 is TGTGCCAGCACAGGACAGGGGAGCTATGGCTACACCTTC. It specifies CASTGQGSYGYTF.

The J gene is TRBJ2-7, the V gene TRBV4-1; TRBD1 agrees at 10 bases. This CDR3 comprises 15 residues. V was clipped by 4 bases and J by 2 bases; unmatched bases: 5. Germline CDR1 is MGHRA and CDR2 is YSYEKL. Here the CDR3 DNA reads TGCGCCAGCAGCCTCGGGACAGGGGAAGCCTACGAGCAGTACTTC. Translated, it gives CASSLGTGEAYEQYF.

The chain combines TRBV20-1 with TRBJ1-5, with TRBD1 matching over 10 bases. J gave up 0 bases and V 0 bases, and 8 bases lay outside the gene matches. This CDR3 spans 18 amino acids. The germline CDR1 and CDR2 sequences are DFQATT and SNEGSKA (reference sequence). The CDR3 nucleotides are TGCAGTGCTAGAGAACTGGGACAGGGGATTTATAGCAATCAGCCCCAGCATTTT. The encoded protein is CSARELGQGIYSNQPQHF.